This TCR beta chain was identified during a study of shared clonotypes between healthy human individuals. CD45RO-negative CD8 cells positively selected for CCR7 made up the naive population, which excluded terminally differentiated effector memory CD45RA+ cells. Germline trimming cut 0 bases from V and 7 bases from J; bases unmatched to any gene: 9. This CDR3 is built from 16 residues. Germline-derived CDR1 and CDR2 are SGHVS and FQNEAQ. At deep level, the assay was performed. Only in-frame clones appear in the TCRdb table, and some are missing; sequencing was by immunoSEQ multiplex PCR. Here the sample spans about 550,000 clones, 95% to 96% being singletons.

The chain is built from TRBV7-8 and TRBJ2-7; 10 bases agree with TRBD2. This TCR derives from a woman aged 30 to 39 in good health. Sequencing was performed on naive CD8+ T cells sorted from blood. Here the CDR3 DNA reads TGTGCCAGCAGCTTAGCAGGGAGCGGGAGGGCCGGTGAGCAGTACTTC. Amino acids: CASSLAGSGRAGEQYF.